This T cell receptor beta chain comes out of a study of cytomegalovirus exposure and HLA in healthy donors. V trimming: 5 bases; J trimming: 3 bases; junction bases outside the gene matches: 6. The CDR3 extends over 15 amino acids. CDR1 and CDR2 from the germline V gene are SGHNT and YYREEE (reference sequence). Vbeta (60) and Jbeta (13) primers were used in the PCR. The repertoire was sequenced with immunoSEQ multiplex PCR; TCRdb's copy has only in-frame clones and lacks some. The sample lists 80,000 to 95,000 clones, nearly 80% seen once, with approximately 5.7% in the top ten. This TCR was recovered from a female donor in good health and CMV-seronegative. Input material: PBMCs. The chain is built from TRBV5-4 and TRBJ2-2, with 8 bases aligning to TRBD1. The CDR3 region has the DNA TGTGCCAGCAGTCCTAACAGGGGGGACACCGGGGAGCTGTTTTTT. Translating gives CASSPNRGDTGELFF.